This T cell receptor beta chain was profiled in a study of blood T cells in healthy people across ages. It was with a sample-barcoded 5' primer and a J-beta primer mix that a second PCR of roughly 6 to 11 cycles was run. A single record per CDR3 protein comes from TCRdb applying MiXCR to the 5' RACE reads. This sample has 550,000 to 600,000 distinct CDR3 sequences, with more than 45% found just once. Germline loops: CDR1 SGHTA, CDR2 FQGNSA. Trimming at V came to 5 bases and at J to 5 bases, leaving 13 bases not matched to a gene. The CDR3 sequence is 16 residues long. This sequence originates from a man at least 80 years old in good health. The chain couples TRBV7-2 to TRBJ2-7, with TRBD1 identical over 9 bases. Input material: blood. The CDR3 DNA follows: TGTGCCAGCAGCCCGGACAGGGGAGTCTGGACCGACGAGCAGTACTTC. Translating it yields CASSPDRGVWTDEQYF.